Listed here are 5 T cell receptor beta chains from one sample, sequenced in a study of vaccination effects on CD4 cells after COVID-19. Produced via immunoSEQ multiplex PCR; TCRdb's table is partial and in-frame only. The data show about 61,000 clones, more than 80% seen once. Sequencing followed a ViraFEST assay step that expanded antigen-specific CD4+ T cells with viral peptide pools. A roughly 10-day culture period preceded the isolation of CD4+ T cells. No antigen has been assigned to these receptors. The source material was CD4+ T cells from PBMCs cultured with HCoV-229E spike peptides, sampled before COVID-19 vaccination. The receptors come from a human donor who received a COVID-19 vaccine.

The chain combines TRBV3-1 (or the pseudogene TRBV3-2) with TRBJ1-2; the D is unclear. The CDR3 length is 12 residues. CDR1 is LGHDT, CDR2 YNNKEL, per germline (reference sequence). V gave up 4 bases and J gave up 8 bases, with 11 bases separating them. The CDR3 is CASSRTDGGYTF. The CDR3 coding sequence is TGTGCCAGCAGCCGGACGGACGGCGGCTACACCTTC.

The chain links TRBV7-2 to TRBJ2-5, with 10 bases that match TRBD2. V lost 3 bases to trimming and J lost 1 base; unmatched junction nucleotides: 5. Germline CDR1 SGHTA, CDR2 FQGNSA. The CDR3 totals 16 residues. CDR3 region: CASSFKRGGSQETQYF. DNA of the CDR3: TGTGCCAGCAGCTTCAAGCGGGGGGGTAGCCAAGAGACCCAGTACTTC.

The rearrangement links TRBV9 to TRBJ2-1, with 14 bases that match TRBD2. The CDR3 has 17 residues. CDR1 is SGDLS and CDR2 is YYNGEE in the germline V gene. With 0 bases clipped from V and 7 bases from J, the junction kept 6 bases outside the gene matches. CDR3 protein: CASSVEGTSGGWNEQFF. The CDR3 region has the DNA TGTGCCAGCAGCGTAGAAGGGACTAGCGGGGGATGGAATGAGCAGTTCTTC.

The table lists this clone with a count of one. V gene TRBV19 combines with J gene TRBJ1-1; 7 positions agree with TRBD1. This CDR3 comprises 15 residues. CDR1 and CDR2 (germline): LNHDA, SQIVND (reference sequence). J was trimmed by 1 base and V by 3 bases; bases with no gene match: 5. This CDR3 is CASSIEGTANTEAFF. The CDR3 DNA reads TGTGCCAGTAGTATCGAGGGGACAGCGAACACTGAAGCTTTCTTT.

This clone was counted between two and nine times. The chain has TRBV18 and TRBJ1-1; D is ambiguous. Germline V lookup: CDR1 KGHSH, CDR2 LQKENI. Trimming took off 0 bases at V and 1 base at J, with 12 bases between the two ends. The length of the CDR3 is 16 residues. Here the CDR3 reads CASSPPMGRANTEAFF. The CDR3 nucleotides read TGTGCCAGCTCACCACCGATGGGGAGGGCGAACACTGAAGCTTTCTTT.